The present T cell receptor (beta chain) was sequenced within a study of T-cell reconstitution after alpha-beta-depleted transplantation in children. The length of the CDR3 is 16 residues. The germline V and J ends were trimmed by 0 bases and 4 bases, with 10 bases remaining between them. Construction of the TCRbeta library involved unique molecular identifiers. From the PCR reads, TCRdb called clonotypes with MiXCR, one entry per CDR3 protein. The table lists some 29,000 distinct CDR3 sequences, under 8% of them singletons. This clonotype was detected many times. The sequenced sample was PBMCs, mostly from graft donor cells, obtained 180 days after TCRalphabeta/CD19-depleted stem cell transplant. This sequence originates from a male patient aged 5 to 17 who had a stem cell transplant for acute myeloid leukemia, so the T cells may come from the graft donor. This chain joins TRBV12-3 or TRBV12-4 and TRBJ2-6, with D unresolved. The CDR3: CASSLALGSGANVLTF. CDR3 in DNA: TGTGCCAGCAGTTTAGCGCTTGGGTCCGGGGCCAACGTCCTGACTTTC.